The 8 T cell receptor beta chains below all came from one sample that was sequenced in a study of blood T cells in healthy people across ages (dated by TCRdb to about 2015). The library came from 5' RACE. The listed sequencing device is Illumina HiSeq 2500. A second PCR of 7 to 11 cycles was performed with a sample-barcoded 5' primer and a J-beta primer mix. Clones were called with MiXCR by TCRdb after fastp trimmed the public reads at Q25, and only in-frame beta chains were retained. Rows with a matching CDR3 protein are joined into one entry that keeps the most common DNA and genes. The sample table records around 1.7 million distinct CDR3 sequences; 25% to 30% of these occur just once. The top ten constitute 7.7% of the sample. Sequences were obtained from blood. The source of these receptors is a woman aged 25 to 39 in good health.

This clonotype came up a few times. J is TRBJ2-7 and V is TRBV4-1; 7 bases align to TRBD2. V gave up 3 bases and J gave up 3 bases; unmatched junction bases: 14. In germline, CDR1 is MGHRA, CDR2 YSYEKL. The CDR3 length is 17 residues. CDR3 sequence (DNA): TGCGCCAGCAGCCAGGGAGCGACTGGACTAGTCAGCTACGAGCAGTACTTC. Translated, it gives CASSQGATGLVSYEQYF.

The table lists this clonotype with a few counts. This chain connects TRBV5-1 to TRBJ2-4; 7 bases are shared with TRBD1. This CDR3 spans 16 amino acids. V lost 0 bases and J lost 2; bases outside the gene matches: 5. The germline CDR1 and CDR2 sequences are SGHRS and YFSETQ. In DNA, the CDR3 is TGCGCCAGCAGCTTGGTGGCAGGGGGAACCAAAAACATTCAGTACTTC. Encoded protein: CASSLVAGGTKNIQYF.

In its sample, this clonotype was seen many times. The CDR3 nucleotides read TGTGCCAGCAGCGTAGCGAAGGGTCATCGCGATGAGCAGTTCTTC. Encoded protein: CASSVAKGHRDEQFF. The J gene is TRBJ2-1, the V gene TRBV9; D remains ambiguous. CDR1 and CDR2 (germline): SGDLS, YYNGEE. The CDR3 is 15 amino acids. V dropped 0 bases and J dropped 8 bases, with 15 bases sitting between them. The full variable domain, with the rest looked up from reference TRBV9 and TRBJ2-1, is DSGVTQTPKHLITATGQRVTLRCSPRSGDLSVYWYQQSLDQGLQFLIQYYNGEERAKGNILERFSAQQFPDLHSELNLSSLELGDSALYFCASSVAKGHRDEQFFGPGTRLTVL.

This clonotype was seen more than once but under ten times. The V and J genes are TRBV4-1 and TRBJ1-4; D unresolved. Germline CDR1 and CDR2: MGHRA and YSYEKL. V was clipped by 3 bases and J by 4 bases, with 12 bases between them. The CDR3 totals 15 residues. This CDR3 is CASSQGIWGNEKLFF. The CDR3 DNA is TGCGCCAGCAGCCAGGGGATTTGGGGTAATGAAAAACTGTTTTTT.

There are a few counts of this clonotype. J is TRBJ2-3 and V is TRBV28; TRBD1 matches at 8 bases. The CDR3 covers 17 residues. Germline V gene data show CDR1 as MDHEN and CDR2 as SYDVKM. The V segment lost 6 bases and the J segment 0 bases; nucleotides outside the gene matches: 11. The CDR3 DNA is TGTGCCAGCAGCGGAACCGGGACAGGCGTCAGCACAGATACGCAGTATTTT. Its translation: CASSGTGTGVSTDTQYF. Full variable domain (remainder filled in from reference TRBV28 and TRBJ2-3): DVKVTQSSRYLVKRTGEKVFLECVQDMDHENMFWYRQDPGLGLRLIYFSYDVKMKEKGDIPEGYSVSREKKERFSLILESASTNQTSMYLCASSGTGTGVSTDTQYFGPGTRLTVL.

The chain has TRBV30 and TRBJ1-1; 7 bases are shared with TRBD1. The CDR3 contains 13 residues. Germline V gene data show CDR1 as GTSNPN and CDR2 as SVGIG (reference sequence). V gave up 3 bases and J gave up 3 bases; unmatched junction bases: 4. CDR3 DNA sequence: TGTGCCTGGAGGGGAGGACAGGACACTGAAGCTTTCTTT. It yields the protein CAWRGGQDTEAFF.

Details on this clonotype: At one end the junction does not follow the germline gene, possibly because of a read error. V usage is TRBV7-9 and J usage is TRBJ1-4; 9 bases are a match to TRBD1. There are 14 residues in the CDR3. In germline, CDR1 is SEHNR, CDR2 FQNEAQ (reference sequence). CDR3 nucleotide sequence: TGTGCCAGCAGCTTTAGTACAGGGGGCGAAAAGCTGTTTTTT. Its protein product is CASSFSTGGEKLFF.

The chain combines TRBV12-3 or TRBV12-4 with TRBJ1-2; D gene uncertain. Trimming removed 6 bases from V and 8 bases from J, with 13 bases in between. The CDR3 is 12 amino acids. The CDR3 region is CASSPISVGYTF. The CDR3 DNA sequence: TGTGCCAGCAGCCCCATTTCGGTGGGCTACACCTTC.